This is a list of T cell receptor beta chains from one sample in a study of PD-1 blockade in classical Hodgkin lymphoma. This table comes from immunoSEQ multiplex PCR, and its TCRdb copy is limited to in-frame clones, with some not included. The table lists approximately 50,000 clones, about two thirds of them singletons. The specimen was peripheral blood mononuclear cells (PBMCs), collected before the second cycle of nivolumab. These receptors were obtained from a human donor with classical Hodgkin lymphoma. The CDR3 runs from the conserved cysteine through the conserved F or W. Fields, in order: clone size, D gene, V gene, J gene, CDR3 DNA, CDR3 protein. D genes are given only for firm matches. Clone size appears in some rows only: once, few, many, or a class for an expanded clone.

NA,NA,TRBV5-4,TRBJ2-1,TGTGCCAGCATTGTCGAGGGGCCGTACAATGAGCAGTTCTTC,CASIVEGPYNEQFF
NA,TRBD2,TRBV4-3,TRBJ2-2,TGCGCCAGCAGCCAAGTTTTAGCGGGAGGGCCCGGCGGGGAGCTGTTTTTT,CASSQVLAGGPGGELFF
NA,NA,TRBV7-9,TRBJ2-5,TGTGCCAGCAGTAATGTCGTACAAGAGACCCAGTACTTC,CASSNVVQETQYF
NA,NA,TRBV19,TRBJ2-7,TGTGCCAGTAGTTATAGGGACACCATCTACGAGCAGTACTTC,CASSYRDTIYEQYF
NA,NA,TRBV28,TRBJ1-2,TGTGCCAGCAGTTTTCTGAACTATGGCTACACCTTC,CASSFLNYGYTF
few,NA,TRBV6-6,TRBJ1-3,TGTGCCAGCTTCTATTCACCGTCATCTGGAAACACCATATATTTT,CASFYSPSSGNTIYF
NA,NA,TRBV7-9,TRBJ2-5,TGTGCCAGCAGCCCTCTTGAGACCCAGTACTTC,CASSPLETQYF
once,NA,TRBV4-3,TRBJ2-3,TGCGCCAGCAGCCAAGATTCCGGGGCCCTTCTTCCCACAGATACGCAGTATTTT,CASSQDSGALLPTDTQYF
NA,NA,TRBV11-2,TRBJ1-2,TGTGCCAGCAGCATAATAACCCCTGACTATGGCTACACCTTC,CASSIITPDYGYTF
NA,TRBD1,TRBV6-6,TRBJ1-1,TGTGCCAGCAGTTATAGAGGGGGCGCCCGGACTGAAGCTTTCTTT,CASSYRGGARTEAFF
NA,NA,TRBV19,TRBJ2-7,TGTGCCAGTAGACCCACAGGGTTTTCCTACGAGCAGTACTTC,CASRPTGFSYEQYF
NA,NA,TRBV14,TRBJ1-5,TGTGCCAGCAGCCAAGGGGGAGTACCTCAGCCCCAGCATTTT,CASSQGGVPQPQHF
NA,NA,TRBV11-2,TRBJ2-7,TGTGCCAGCAGCTTACGTCGAGAAGGGTTCTACGAGCAGTACTTC,CASSLRREGFYEQYF
once,NA,TRBV7-9,TRBJ2-1,TGTGCCAGCAGAATACCGGGACTCCTCCTTTACAATGAGCAGTTCTTC,CASRIPGLLLYNEQFF
NA,NA,TRBV11-2,TRBJ1-2,TGTGCCAGCAGCCTCGCCACAGGCCCATATGGCTACACCTTC,CASSLATGPYGYTF
NA,NA,TRBV12-5,TRBJ2-3,TGTGCTAGTGGTTTGGGCCCATGGACAGATACGCAGTATTTT,CASGLGPWTDTQYF
NA,TRBD1,TRBV23-1,TRBJ1-6,TGCGCCAGCAGTCCGAAACGGACAGGATATAATTCACCCCTCCACTTT,CASSPKRTGYNSPLHF
NA,NA,TRBV6-6,TRBJ1-1,TGTGCCAGCAGTTACGGGACCGCACGCACTGAAGCTTTCTTT,CASSYGTARTEAFF
few,NA,TRBV28,TRBJ1-4,TGTGCCAGCACGGTGGGGAATGAAAAACTGTTTTTT,CASTVGNEKLFF
NA,TRBD1,TRBV28,TRBJ2-5,TGTGCCAGCAGTTCCAGGGGGCTGGCAGAGACCCAGTACTTC,CASSSRGLAETQYF
NA,NA,TRBV4-2,TRBJ2-3,TGTGCCAGCAGCCAAGTAGGTTTTGATACGCAGTATTTT,CASSQVGFDTQYF
NA,NA,TRBV6-1,TRBJ2-7,TGTGCCAGCAGTGTTTCCGGGACAAACTCCTACGAGCAGTACTTC,CASSVSGTNSYEQYF
NA,NA,TRBV30,TRBJ1-5,TGTGCCTGGAGTCGTTGGGGGGGGGTTCAGCCCCAGCATTTT,CAWSRWGGVQPQHF
once,NA,TRBV18,TRBJ1-1,TGTGCCAGCTCGGCAGGGGCGAACACTGAAGCTTTCTTT,CASSAGANTEAFF
NA,NA,TRBV19,TRBJ1-2,TGTGCCAGTAGTATCAGGGACGGCTATGGCTACACCTTC,CASSIRDGYGYTF
NA,NA,TRBV5-5,TRBJ2-7,TGTGCCAGCAGCTCCCGGACGGCAGTTCTCGAGCCGTACTTC,CASSSRTAVLEPYF
NA,TRBD1,TRBV6-6,TRBJ1-1,TGTGCCAGCAGAGTTGGGGTACAGGGGAGGGCGGCTGAAGCTTTCTTT,CASRVGVQGRAAEAFF
NA,TRBD2,TRBV9,TRBJ2-3,TGTGCCAGCAGCGTAAGACTAGCGGGAGCAGATACGCAGTATTTT,CASSVRLAGADTQYF
NA,NA,TRBV7-9,TRBJ1-1,TGTGCCAGCAGCTTAGAGCCAGGGGCCACTGAAGCTTTCTTT,CASSLEPGATEAFF
NA,TRBD2,TRBV19,TRBJ2-7,TGTGCCAGTAGGGGACTAGCGGGAGGTTCCTACGAGCAGTACTTC,CASRGLAGGSYEQYF
once,NA,TRBV12-5,TRBJ1-5,TGTGCTAGTGGTCCCGGACACAGCAATCAGCCCCAGCATTTT,CASGPGHSNQPQHF
NA,NA,TRBV30,TRBJ1-4,TGTGCCTGGAACCTAGGGAGACAGGCAAATGAAAAACTGTTTTTT,CAWNLGRQANEKLFF
NA,TRBD1,TRBV6-1,TRBJ2-1,TGTGCCAGCGAGACCGGGACAGGCCTCTACAATGAGCAGTTCTTC,CASETGTGLYNEQFF
few,NA,TRBV6-5,TRBJ2-7,TGTGCCAGCAGTTACCTGGCAGGGGCCCACGAGCAGTACTTC,CASSYLAGAHEQYF
NA,NA,TRBV21-1,TRBJ1-5,TGTGCCAGTAAGCAAGGCGACGAGGGGTCTCAGCCCCAGCATTTT,CASKQGDEGSQPQHF
NA,NA,TRBV9,TRBJ1-2,TGTGCCAGCACAATAGACCAACGGACGATTTATTATGGCTACACCTTC,CASTIDQRTIYYGYTF